This passage covers 10 T cell receptor beta chains from one sample sequenced in a study of cytomegalovirus exposure and HLA in healthy donors (dated by TCRdb to 2016 to 2017). To prepare the library, the immunoSEQ multiplex PCR assay was applied. For the multiplex PCR, a mixture combining 60 forward primers for TCR Vbeta segments and 13 reverse primers for TCR Jbeta segments was used. TCRdb obtained this table from immuneACCESS and retained in-frame rearrangements with V and J assigned. These tables miss some clones; where compared with another copy, unresolved V genes account for less than half of the shortfall, and the remainder is unexplained. In this sample the table shows roughly 200,000 clones, roughly a tenth of which occur a single time. The top ten clones comprise 1% to 1.5% of the sample. Material: PBMCs. These TCRs come from a woman in her twenties or thirties in good health and CMV-seropositive.

This clone was detected once. The chain is built from TRBV4-2 and TRBJ2-3, with TRBD2 identical over 12 bases. In germline, CDR1 is LGHNA, CDR2 YNFKEQ. This CDR3 spans 15 amino acids. Trimming took 1 base from V and 6 from J; bases not matched to a gene: 2. The CDR3 protein is CASSQAGTSGDTQYF. CDR3 in DNA: TGTGCCAGCAGCCAAGCAGGGACTAGCGGGGATACGCAGTATTTT.

This clone showed up just a few times. The V gene is TRBV10-3, the J gene TRBJ1-1, with D perhaps TRBD1 (5 bases). CDR3 length: 14 residues. V shed 10 bases and J shed 2 bases, with 17 bases lying between them. The germline V gene has CDR1 ENHRY and CDR2 SYGVKD. In DNA form, the CDR3 reads TGTGCCAGCGCGCGCGGGGCGGACAACACTGAAGCTTTCTTT. Its translation is CASARGADNTEAFF.

This clone was counted between two and nine times. V usage is TRBV4-1 and J usage is TRBJ2-1, with TRBD2 matching over 9 bases. The CDR3 has 14 amino acids. The germline CDR1 and CDR2 sequences are MGHRA and YSYEKL. V trimming: 1 base; J trimming: 9 bases; junction bases outside the gene matches: 4. Here the CDR3 DNA reads TGCGCCAGCAGCCAAGGGACTAGCGTCGGTGAGCAGTTCTTC. Its translation is CASSQGTSVGEQFF.

This clone was seen only a few times. The chain combines TRBV30 with TRBJ2-5; D ambiguous. Trimming took off 3 bases at V and 2 bases at J, with 10 bases between the two ends. Germline V gene lookup returns CDR1 GTSNPN and CDR2 SVGIG (reference sequence). CDR3 length: 13 amino acids. The CDR3: CAWRAFGQETQYF. The CDR3 DNA follows: TGTGCCTGGAGAGCGTTTGGGCAAGAGACCCAGTACTTC.

This clone was counted a few times. The CDR3 region is CASGSGTLNQPQHF. DNA for the CDR3: TGTGCCAGCGGATCCGGGACTCTAAATCAGCCCCAGCATTTT. The V and J genes are TRBV6-1 and TRBJ1-5, with a possible D match to TRBD1 (5 bases). The V gene lost 8 bases and the J gene lost 4 bases, with 15 bases spanning the gap. This CDR3 spans 14 amino acids. Germline CDR1 MNHNS, CDR2 SASEGT.

The sample holds a few counts of this clone. CDR3 sequence: CAWSETGGEQFF. CDR3 DNA: TGTGCCTGGAGTGAAACAGGGGGTGAGCAGTTCTTC. The chain combines TRBV30 with TRBJ2-1; TRBD1 aligns across 8 bases. Germline CDR1 is GTSNPN and CDR2 is SVGIG (reference sequence). The ends lost 1 base at V and 9 bases at J; junction bases unmatched: 2. The CDR3 extends over 12 amino acids.

The chain links TRBV19 to TRBJ1-2; 7 bases agree with TRBD1. Germline V gene sequence: CDR1 LNHDA, CDR2 SQIVND (reference sequence). Losses at the gene ends were 5 bases for V and 8 bases for J; bases not matched to a gene: 11. The CDR3 loop spans 14 amino acids. CDR3 amino acids: CASSRGKGARGYTF. The DNA of the CDR3 is TGTGCCAGTAGTCGGGGGAAGGGGGCGCGGGGCTACACCTTC.

In this sample, this clone turned up a few times. The chain combines TRBV19 with TRBJ1-2, with D perhaps TRBD1 (6 bases). Germline CDR1 and CDR2: LNHDA and SQIVND (reference sequence). The V end was cut by 7 bases, the J end by 0 bases, with 15 bases between. The CDR3 is 15 residues long. The CDR3 sequence is CASTQGNIANYGYTF. CDR3 DNA sequence: TGTGCCAGTACCCAGGGGAACATTGCTAACTATGGCTACACCTTC.

This chain connects TRBV10-3 to TRBJ2-7; 10 bases agree with TRBD2. In germline, CDR1 is ENHRY, CDR2 SYGVKD. The J segment lost 2 bases and the V segment lost 4 bases, leaving 2 bases of the junction unmatched. CDR3 size: 14 residues. CDR3 DNA sequence: TGTGCCATCAGTGGGACTAGCGGTACCTACGAGCAGTACTTC. Protein product: CAISGTSGTYEQYF.

This clone turned up a few times. This sequence joins TRBV27 and TRBJ2-7, with TRBD1 as a possible D gene (6 bases). Trimming pared 1 base from V and 6 bases from J, leaving 16 bases between. The germline CDR1 and CDR2 sequences are MNHEY and SMNVEV (reference sequence). This CDR3 contains 15 residues. The CDR3 DNA sequence: TGTGCCAGCAGTTTATTCACAGGGCCCTCCCTCGAGCAGTACTTC. Its translation: CASSLFTGPSLEQYF.